This TCR beta chain was recorded in a study of vaccination and CD4 T cells after COVID-19. Study-level background: Investigators stimulated cells with overlapping spike peptides drawn from SARS-CoV-2, HCoV-NL63, HCoV-OC43 and HCoV-229E.

Of note for this clonotype: Its antigen is unidentified.

The treatment: roughly 11-day PBMC culture with coronavirus spike peptide pools or control peptides (ViraFEST assay). Trimming at V came to 1 base and at J to 8 bases, leaving 7 bases not matched to a gene. CDR1 is LNHNV, CDR2 YYDKDF, per germline (reference sequence). The CDR3 runs 15 residues. The Oncomine TCR Beta short-read assay was what sequenced the DNA obtained from cultured CD4+ T cells. MiXCR, run by TCRdb on the PCR reads, gives a single entry per CDR3 protein. The table includes around 15,000 distinct CDR3 sequences, about 51% detected once. Sample: CD4+ T cells from blood, cultured in vitro, taken before SARS-CoV-2 vaccination. This TCR came from a human donor who had recovered from COVID-19. The chain employs TRBV15 and TRBJ2-2; TRBD2 matches 7 bases. The CDR3 loop is CATSRVRAGVGELFF. CDR3 nucleotide sequence: TGTGCCACCAGCAGAGTTCGGGCGGGAGTTGGGGAGCTGTTTTTT.